This TCR beta chain stems from a study of blood T cells in healthy people across ages. Study observations and caveats: It was not known whether donors were CMV positive (a possible confounder of expanded clonotype changes). PBMC samples, being unsorted, prevented any conclusive comparison of naive and antigen-experienced cells. Diversity figures based on one million T cells were deemed too low.

Concerning this clonotype: The antigen is undetermined.

It was with a sample-barcoded 5' primer and a J-beta primer mix that a second PCR of about 6 to 12 cycles was run. A template-switch adaptor containing 12 random nucleotides labeled each cDNA molecule. TCRdb reprocessed the 5' RACE reads via MiXCR and lists one record per CDR3 protein. The data contain about 580,000 distinct CDR3 sequences, 47% of them seen just once; the ten biggest clones take up just under 25%. V lost 4 bases, J lost 7 bases, and 8 bases lay in between. Germline V gives CDR1 SQVTM, CDR2 ANQGSEA. This CDR3 has 11 amino acids. This clonotype was sampled from a man at least 80 years old in good health. This chain uses TRBV29-1 with TRBJ2-1, with a weak D call TRBD2 (5 bases). The sequenced sample was blood. CDR3: CSVVGGNEQFF. DNA of the CDR3: TGCAGCGTTGTAGGAGGTAATGAGCAGTTCTTC.